These T cell receptor beta chains were read from a single sample in a study of beta chain features in type 1 diabetes. Produced via immunoSEQ multiplex PCR; TCRdb's table is partial and in-frame only. The data contain 850,000 to 900,000 clones, 17% of them singletons. Sequencing was performed on naive CD4+ T cells from blood. These receptor sequences come from a young woman in good health. Each CDR3 is given with its conserved first and last residue. A D gene is named only where the DNA matches it firmly. Clone size is stated in some rows and not others, as once, few, many or a class when expanded.

v_gene	d_gene	abundance	j_gene	CDR3nt	CDR3aa
TRBV7-9	TRBD1	few	TRBJ1-5	TGTGCCAGCAGCCGGGGCGCGACAGGGGGCGGCAATCAGCCCCAGCATTTT	CASSRGATGGGNQPQHF
TRBV15	NA	few	TRBJ2-5	TGTGCCACCAGCAGATTATGGGCCATCGGGGAGACCCAGTACTTC	CATSRLWAIGETQYF
TRBV4-3	NA	NA	TRBJ2-7	TGCGCCAGCAGCCAAGATGTGTTCGGGGCGACCTACGAGCAGTACTTC	CASSQDVFGATYEQYF
TRBV2	NA	few	TRBJ1-1	TGTGCCAGCCGAATACGAACCAACACTGAAGCTTTCTTT	CASRIRTNTEAFF
TRBV5-1	TRBD2	few	TRBJ2-5	TGCGCCAGCAGCTTGGGCCCTAGCGGGAGCTGGGAGACCCAGTACTTC	CASSLGPSGSWETQYF
TRBV7-9	NA	few	TRBJ2-2	TGTGCCAGCAGCTCCCGGGTCCCGTTCACCGGGGAGCTGTTTTTT	CASSSRVPFTGELFF
TRBV7-6	NA	few	TRBJ2-3	TGTGCCAGCAGCCATAGTTTCCCAGATACGCAGTATTTT	CASSHSFPDTQYF
TRBV10-3	TRBD2	many	TRBJ2-1	TGTGCCTCTTCTAGCGGGAGGGCCGAGGGGCAGTTCTTC	CASSSGRAEGQFF
TRBV5-1	NA	NA	TRBJ2-7	TGCGCCAGCAGCTTGGGGGGACAGCGGGCTAGCTACGAGCAGTACTTC	CASSLGGQRASYEQYF
TRBV5-4	TRBD1	NA	TRBJ1-1	TGTGCCAGCAGCCAACTGGGACAGGGAAACACTGAAGCTTTCTTT	CASSQLGQGNTEAFF
TRBV4-1	TRBD2	NA	TRBJ2-7	TGCGCCAGCAGTCATGACGGGGAGGGGATCTACGAGCAGTACTTC	CASSHDGEGIYEQYF
TRBV18	TRBD1	NA	TRBJ2-7	TGTGCCAGCTCACCGGACAGGGGGAGGTACGAGCAGTACTTC	CASSPDRGRYEQYF
TRBV7-2	NA	few	TRBJ2-1	TGTGCCAGCAGCTTAGGGATAGCGCTCTACAATGAGCAGTTCTTC	CASSLGIALYNEQFF
TRBV2	NA	few	TRBJ1-3	TGTGCCAGCAGTGAAAGGATTGGACGACGCTCTGGAAACACCATATATTTT	CASSERIGRRSGNTIYF
TRBV11-2	TRBD1	NA	TRBJ2-7	TGTGCCAGCAGCTTAGGGGACAGTCTTTACGAGCAGTACTTC	CASSLGDSLYEQYF
TRBV6-5	NA	NA	TRBJ2-7	TGTGCCAGCAGTTACTCGCCTATCGAGGACAGAGCTCAATTC	CASSYSPIEDRAQF
TRBV5-1	NA	NA	TRBJ2-1	TGCGCCAGCAGCCTGGACTCTGCCCCCCACAATGAGCAGTTCTTC	CASSLDSAPHNEQFF
TRBV25-1	NA	NA	TRBJ1-6	TGTGCCAGCGGGAGGGATTCGCATTCACCCCTCCACTTT	CASGRDSHSPLHF
TRBV5-4	NA	few	TRBJ2-1	TGTGCCAGCAGCTTGGACGGGTATCGTATCAATGAGCAGTTCTTC	CASSLDGYRINEQFF
TRBV2	NA	few	TRBJ2-3	TGTGCCAGCAGTGACATCGGGGAAACAGATACGCAGTATTTT	CASSDIGETDTQYF
TRBV5-6	NA	NA	TRBJ2-1	TGTGCCAGCAGCTTGGCATATGAGCAGTTCTTC	CASSLAYEQFF
TRBV7-6	TRBD2	few	TRBJ2-2	TGTGCCAGCAGCCTGAGACTAGCGGGAAGTACCGGGGAGCTGTTTTTT	CASSLRLAGSTGELFF
TRBV9	TRBD1	NA	TRBJ2-3	TGTGCCAGCAGCCGGGCGGGACAGGGTGCTAGCACAGATACGCAGTATTTT	CASSRAGQGASTDTQYF
TRBV19	TRBD2	NA	TRBJ2-1	TGTGCCAGTAGTAGAACGAGCGGGAGCTACAATGAGCAGTTCTTC	CASSRTSGSYNEQFF
TRBV5-1	TRBD2	NA	TRBJ2-1	TGCGCCAGCAGCTTACTAGCGGGAGCGTTAAATGAGCAGTTCTTC	CASSLLAGALNEQFF
TRBV2	NA	few	TRBJ2-1	TGTGCCAGCGGCGCGCAAGCCGGGAGCCGACTCGAGGGTGCTGAGCAGTTCTTC	CASGAQAGSRLEGAEQFF
TRBV14	NA	many	TRBJ1-5	TGTGCCAGCAGCCGCGGACGGGAGCCCCAGCATTTT	CASSRGREPQHF
TRBV10-3	TRBD1	few	TRBJ2-2	TGTGCCATCAGTGAGTCTGCGGGACAGGGGAATACCGGGGAGCTGTTTTTT	CAISESAGQGNTGELFF
TRBV28	NA	NA	TRBJ1-1	TGTGCCACTGGTCGGAAGCGGTGGGGGGGCGTTTTCAATGAAGCTTTCTTT	CATGRKRWGGVFNEAFF
TRBV7-9	NA	NA	TRBJ1-4	TGTGCCAGCAGCTTAGCGCAAAGCTTACCTGAAAAACTGTTTTTT	CASSLAQSLPEKLFF
TRBV18	NA	few	TRBJ2-1	TGTGCCAGCTTGGGACCAAGCCTAAACAATGAGCAGTTCTTC	CASLGPSLNNEQFF
TRBV4-3	TRBD2	few	TRBJ2-3	TGCGCCAGCAGCCGCGGACTAGCGGCCACAGATACGCAGTATTTT	CASSRGLAATDTQYF
TRBV19	TRBD2	NA	TRBJ2-1	TGTGCCTCCGCATCGGCTAGCGGAACCATCTACAATGAGCAGTTCTTC	CASASASGTIYNEQFF
TRBV9	NA	few	TRBJ2-1	TGTGCCAGCAGCGCTTCGGGGAATGAGCAGTTCTTC	CASSASGNEQFF
TRBV19	NA	few	TRBJ1-2	TGTGCCAGTAGTATAGGCGGCGGGGGTGGCTACACCTTC	CASSIGGGGGYTF
TRBV4-3	TRBD2	few	TRBJ2-1	TGCGCCAGCAGCCAAGATTTGTCAAAGCGGGATGCCTACAATGAGCAGTTCTTC	CASSQDLSKRDAYNEQFF
TRBV27	NA	NA	TRBJ2-5	TGTGCCAGCAGTTTATCGATTGGGGCGCGGGAGACCCAGTACTTC	CASSLSIGARETQYF
TRBV5-6	TRBD1	NA	TRBJ1-5	TGTGCCAGCAGCGCATACAGGGGACGGGGGGGACCCCAGCATTTT	CASSAYRGRGGPQHF
TRBV9	TRBD2	few	TRBJ2-3	TGTGCCAGCACCAGTGAACTAGCGAGGTTCACAGATACGCAGTATTTT	CASTSELARFTDTQYF
TRBV9	TRBD1	few	TRBJ1-2	TGTGCCAGCAGCGCCCGAGGGACAGACCTTAACTATGGCTACACCTTC	CASSARGTDLNYGYTF